Listed below are T cell receptor beta chains from one sample, sequenced in a study of response to subunit inactivated influenza vaccine. TCRdb re-called the RT-PCR reads with MiXCR, one entry per CDR3 protein. Among around 710,000 distinct CDR3 sequences listed, roughly 13% were seen once. The specimen was PBMCs from blood, collected less than 15 days before vaccination. The source is a man over 45 who received an inactivated influenza vaccine. Each CDR3 is given with its conserved first and last residue. The order of the fields is CDR3 DNA, CDR3 protein, clone size, D gene, J gene, V gene. A D gene is named only where the DNA matches it firmly. Clone sizes are given selectively: once, few, many, or a class where the clone is expanded.

TGTGCCAGCAGCTCGGGACTACCAACCCTCTACAATGAGCAGTTCTTC | CASSSGLPTLYNEQFF | few | TRBD2 | TRBJ2-1 | TRBV6-2/TRBV6-3
TGTGCCAGCAGCACCGAGACAGGGGTAGTAACTGAAGCTTTCTTT | CASSTETGVVTEAFF | NA | TRBD1 | TRBJ1-1 | TRBV11-2
TGTGCCAGCAGTTACCCGCCGGGACAGGGGTCCTACGAGCAGTACTTC | CASSYPPGQGSYEQYF | NA | TRBD1 | TRBJ2-7 | TRBV6-2/TRBV6-3
TGTGCCAGCAGCTTATCGAGCGTCGAGCAGTACTTC | CASSLSSVEQYF | few | NA | TRBJ2-7 | TRBV7-9
TGCGCCAGCAGCCCTCCGGGACATACTGAAGCTTTCTTT | CASSPPGHTEAFF | many | NA | TRBJ1-1 | TRBV5-1
TGTGCCAGCAGCTTGGGGACTAGCCTATTCAATGAGCAGTTCTTC | CASSLGTSLFNEQFF | few | TRBD2 | TRBJ2-1 | TRBV5-6
TGTGCCAGCAGCTCCGGACTAGCGGGGAGTCAAGAGACCCAGTACTTC | CASSSGLAGSQETQYF | few | TRBD2 | TRBJ2-5 | TRBV7-9
TGTGCCATCAGTGAGTTTGGACAGGGAGGATCACCCCTCCACTTT | CAISEFGQGGSPLHF | NA | TRBD1 | TRBJ1-6 | TRBV10-3
TGCAGCGTCCTTCGGGACAGGGGGGGCGAGCAGTACTTC | CSVLRDRGGEQYF | NA | TRBD1 | TRBJ2-7 | TRBV29-1
TGTGCCAGCAGTTTTAGAGGGACTGAAGCTTTCTTT | CASSFRGTEAFF | many | NA | TRBJ1-1 | TRBV12-3/TRBV12-4
TGTGCCAGCAGTGGATCAGGGTACAATCAGCCCCAGCATTTT | CASSGSGYNQPQHF | few | NA | TRBJ1-5 | TRBV25-1
TGCAGTGCTAGAGAGGGTTTGGGGCAGCCCCAGCATTTT | CSAREGLGQPQHF | NA | NA | TRBJ1-5 | TRBV20-1
TGTGCCAGCAGTTATTCTCCGACCAGCGGTAATCAGCCCCAGCATTTT | CASSYSPTSGNQPQHF | few | NA | TRBJ1-5 | TRBV6-2/TRBV6-3
TGCGCCAGCAGTGTGGACACTCTGGGCGTCAATGAGCAGTTCTTC | CASSVDTLGVNEQFF | few | NA | TRBJ2-1 | TRBV10-1
TGTGCCAGCAGCTCAGAGGGTCGTGGGGAGCTGTTTTTT | CASSSEGRGELFF | NA | NA | TRBJ2-2 | TRBV7-2
TGTGCCAGCAATCCCTTCCAGCGGGGCCTCACAGATACGCAGTATTTT | CASNPFQRGLTDTQYF | few | TRBD2 | TRBJ2-3 | TRBV6-2/TRBV6-3
TGCGCCAGCAGCCAAGAACTAGCGGCGGAGAATGAGCAGTTCTTC | CASSQELAAENEQFF | NA | TRBD2 | TRBJ2-1 | TRBV4-3